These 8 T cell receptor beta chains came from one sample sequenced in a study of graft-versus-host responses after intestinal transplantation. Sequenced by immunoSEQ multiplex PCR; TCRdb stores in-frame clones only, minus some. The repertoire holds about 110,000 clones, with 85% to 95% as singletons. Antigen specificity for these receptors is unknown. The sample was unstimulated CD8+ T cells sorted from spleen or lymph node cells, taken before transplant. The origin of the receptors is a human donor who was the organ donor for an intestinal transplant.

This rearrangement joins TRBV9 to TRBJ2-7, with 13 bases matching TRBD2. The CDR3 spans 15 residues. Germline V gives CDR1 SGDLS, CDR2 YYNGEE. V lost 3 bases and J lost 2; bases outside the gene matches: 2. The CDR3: CASSGGTSGAYEQYF. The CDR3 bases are TGTGCCAGCAGCGGCGGGACTAGCGGGGCCTACGAGCAGTACTTC. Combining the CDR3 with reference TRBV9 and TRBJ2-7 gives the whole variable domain DSGVTQTPKHLITATGQRVTLRCSPRSGDLSVYWYQQSLDQGLQFLIQYYNGEERAKGNILERFSAQQFPDLHSELNLSSLELGDSALYFCASSGGTSGAYEQYFGPGTRLTVT.

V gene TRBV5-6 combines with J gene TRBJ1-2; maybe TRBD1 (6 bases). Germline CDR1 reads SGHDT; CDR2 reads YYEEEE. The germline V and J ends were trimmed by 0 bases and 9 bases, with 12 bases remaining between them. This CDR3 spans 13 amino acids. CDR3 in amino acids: CASSLGPQGSYTF. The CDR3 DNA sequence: TGTGCCAGCAGCTTGGGACCCCAGGGGAGCTACACCTTC.

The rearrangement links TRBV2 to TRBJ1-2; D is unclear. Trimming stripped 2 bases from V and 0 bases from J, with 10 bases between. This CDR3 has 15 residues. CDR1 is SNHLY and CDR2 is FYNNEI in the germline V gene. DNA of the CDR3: TGTGCCAGCAGTGAATCGATAGAAGCTAACTATGGCTACACCTTC. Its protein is CASSESIEANYGYTF.

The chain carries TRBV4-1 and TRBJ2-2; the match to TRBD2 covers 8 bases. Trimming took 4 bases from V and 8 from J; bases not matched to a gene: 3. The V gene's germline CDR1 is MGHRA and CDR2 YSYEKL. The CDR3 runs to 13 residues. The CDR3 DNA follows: TGCGCCAGCAGCCGAGCGGGAGTGGGGGAGCTGTTTTTT. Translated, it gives CASSRAGVGELFF.

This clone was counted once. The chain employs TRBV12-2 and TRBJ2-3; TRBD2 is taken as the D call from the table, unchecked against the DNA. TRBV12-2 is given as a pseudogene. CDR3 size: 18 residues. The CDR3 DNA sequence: TGTGCAAGTCGCTTACGAAATAAGCGACTAGCTAGCACAGATACGCAGTATTTT. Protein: CASRLRNKRLASTDTQYF.

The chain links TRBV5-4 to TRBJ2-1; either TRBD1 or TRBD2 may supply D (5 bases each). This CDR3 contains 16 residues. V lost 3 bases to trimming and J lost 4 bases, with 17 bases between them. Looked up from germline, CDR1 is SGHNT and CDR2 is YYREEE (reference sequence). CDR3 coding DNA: TGTGCCAGCAGCTCCGCCTTTGGGGGACGTTACAATGAGCAGTTCTTC. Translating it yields CASSSAFGGRYNEQFF.

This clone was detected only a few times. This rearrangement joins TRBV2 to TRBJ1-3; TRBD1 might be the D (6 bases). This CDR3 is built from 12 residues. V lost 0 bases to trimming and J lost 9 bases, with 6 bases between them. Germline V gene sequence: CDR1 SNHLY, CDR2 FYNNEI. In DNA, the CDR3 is TGTGCCAGCAGTGAAGCAGGGGGCACCATATATTTT. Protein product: CASSEAGGTIYF.

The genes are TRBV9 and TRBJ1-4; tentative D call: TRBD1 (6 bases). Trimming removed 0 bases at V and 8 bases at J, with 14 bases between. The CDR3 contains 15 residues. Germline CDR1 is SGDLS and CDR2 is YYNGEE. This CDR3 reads CASSVDGGAREKLFF. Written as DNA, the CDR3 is TGTGCCAGCAGCGTAGATGGGGGGGCCCGCGAAAAACTGTTTTTT.